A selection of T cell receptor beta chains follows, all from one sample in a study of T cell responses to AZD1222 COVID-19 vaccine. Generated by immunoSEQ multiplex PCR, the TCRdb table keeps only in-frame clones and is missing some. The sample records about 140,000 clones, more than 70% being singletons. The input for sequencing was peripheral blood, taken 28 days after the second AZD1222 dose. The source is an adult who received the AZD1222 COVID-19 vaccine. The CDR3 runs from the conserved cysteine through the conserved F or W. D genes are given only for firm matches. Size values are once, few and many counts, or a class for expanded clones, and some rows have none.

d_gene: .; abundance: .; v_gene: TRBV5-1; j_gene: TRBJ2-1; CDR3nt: TGCGCCAGCAGCTCCGACGCGAGCTCCTACAATGAGCAGTTCTTC; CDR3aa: CASSSDASSYNEQFF
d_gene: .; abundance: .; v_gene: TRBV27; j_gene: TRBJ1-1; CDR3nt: TGTGCCAGCAGTTGGTCGGAGAACACTGAAGCTTTCTTT; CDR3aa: CASSWSENTEAFF
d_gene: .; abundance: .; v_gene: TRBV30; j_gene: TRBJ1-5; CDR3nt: TGTGCCTGGTCGAGTGGTTCCAATCAGCCCCAGCATTTT; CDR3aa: CAWSSGSNQPQHF
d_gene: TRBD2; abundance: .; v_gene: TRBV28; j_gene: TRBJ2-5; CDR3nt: TGTGCCAGCAGTACTGCAGCGGGACTAGCGGGGGACCAAGAGACCCAGTACTTC; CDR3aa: CASSTAAGLAGDQETQYF
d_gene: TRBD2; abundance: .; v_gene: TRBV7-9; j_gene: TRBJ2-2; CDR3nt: TGTGCCAGCAGGATAGTCTCGGGAGGGTATCCCGGGGAGCTGTTTTTT; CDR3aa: CASRIVSGGYPGELFF
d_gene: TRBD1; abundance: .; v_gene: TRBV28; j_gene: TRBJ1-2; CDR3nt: TGTGCCAGCAGTTTACAGGGGGCTTATGGCTACACCTTC; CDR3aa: CASSLQGAYGYTF
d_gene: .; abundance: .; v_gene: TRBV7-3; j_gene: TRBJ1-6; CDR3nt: TGTGCCAGCAGCTCCGGCACAGGCAGCGGTTCACCCCTCCACTTT; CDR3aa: CASSSGTGSGSPLHF
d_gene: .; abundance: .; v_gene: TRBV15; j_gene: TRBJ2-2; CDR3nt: TGTGCCACCAGCAGGACAGTCGGGGAGCTGTTTTTT; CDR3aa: CATSRTVGELFF
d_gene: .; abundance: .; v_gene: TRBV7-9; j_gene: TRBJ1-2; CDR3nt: TGTGCCAGCAGCTTAGAAGTATTCAGGTCGCGCTATGGCTACACCTTC; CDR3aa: CASSLEVFRSRYGYTF
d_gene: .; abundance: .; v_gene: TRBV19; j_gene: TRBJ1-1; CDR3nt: TGTGCCAGTAGTATGACAGGTACCACTGAAGCTTTCTTT; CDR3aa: CASSMTGTTEAFF
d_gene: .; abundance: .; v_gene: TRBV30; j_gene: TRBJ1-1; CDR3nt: TGTGCCTGGAGTGTGGGGGGTTGGAACACTGAAGCTTTCTTT; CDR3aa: CAWSVGGWNTEAFF
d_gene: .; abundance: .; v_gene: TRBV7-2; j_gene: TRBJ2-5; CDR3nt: TGTGCCAGCAGCCCGGGCGGGGCCCAAGAGACCCAGTACTTC; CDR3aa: CASSPGGAQETQYF
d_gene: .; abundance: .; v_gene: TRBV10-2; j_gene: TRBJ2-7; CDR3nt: TGCGCCAGCAGGTTAACCTACGAGCAGTACTTC; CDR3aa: CASRLTYEQYF
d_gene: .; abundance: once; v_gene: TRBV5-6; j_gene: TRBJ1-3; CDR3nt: TGTGCCAGCAGCTTGGGCCACCCGGACACCATATATTTT; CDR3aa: CASSLGHPDTIYF
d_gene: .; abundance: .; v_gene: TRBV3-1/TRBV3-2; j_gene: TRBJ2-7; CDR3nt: TGTGCCAGCAGCCTTGGACACCTCTACGAGCAGTACTTC; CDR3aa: CASSLGHLYEQYF
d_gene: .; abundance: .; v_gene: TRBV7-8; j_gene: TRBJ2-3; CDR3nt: TGTGCCAGCAGCTCCCCACGCGGCGGGGATACGCAGTATTTT; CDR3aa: CASSSPRGGDTQYF
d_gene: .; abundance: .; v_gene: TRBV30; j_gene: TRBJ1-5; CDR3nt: TGTGCCTGGAGTCTGGCAGAGTATCAGCCCCAGCATTTT; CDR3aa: CAWSLAEYQPQHF
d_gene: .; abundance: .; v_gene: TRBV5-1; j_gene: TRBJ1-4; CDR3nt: TGCGCCAGCAGCTTGGGGAGTACAGCTAATGAAAAACTGTTTTTT; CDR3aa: CASSLGSTANEKLFF